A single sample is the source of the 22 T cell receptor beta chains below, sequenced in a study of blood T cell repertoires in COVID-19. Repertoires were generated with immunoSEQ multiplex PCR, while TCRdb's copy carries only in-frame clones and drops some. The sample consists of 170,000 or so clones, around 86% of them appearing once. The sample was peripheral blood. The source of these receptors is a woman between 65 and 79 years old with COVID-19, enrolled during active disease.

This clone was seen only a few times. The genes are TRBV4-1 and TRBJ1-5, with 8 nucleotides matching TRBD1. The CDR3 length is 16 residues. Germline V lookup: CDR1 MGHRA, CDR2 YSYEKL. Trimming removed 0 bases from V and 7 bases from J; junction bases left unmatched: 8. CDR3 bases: TGCGCCAGCAGCCAAGAGATAGGCAGGGGGCAACAGCCCCAGCATTTT. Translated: CASSQEIGRGQQPQHF.

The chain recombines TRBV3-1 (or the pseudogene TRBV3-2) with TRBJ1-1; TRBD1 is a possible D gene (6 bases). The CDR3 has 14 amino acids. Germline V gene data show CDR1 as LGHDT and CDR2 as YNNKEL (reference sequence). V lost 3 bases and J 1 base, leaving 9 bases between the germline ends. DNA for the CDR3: TGTGCCAGCAGCCAGTTACAGGGGAACACTGAAGCTTTCTTT. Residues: CASSQLQGNTEAFF.

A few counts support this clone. Here the CDR3 DNA reads TGCGCCAGCAGCCCGGTGGGCGCAGATACGCAGTATTTT. Its protein is CASSPVGADTQYF. The chain is built from TRBV5-1 and TRBJ2-3; no clear D gene. This CDR3 region has 13 residues. V dropped 4 bases and J dropped 4 bases, with 10 bases sitting between them. Germline V lookup: CDR1 SGHRS, CDR2 YFSETQ.

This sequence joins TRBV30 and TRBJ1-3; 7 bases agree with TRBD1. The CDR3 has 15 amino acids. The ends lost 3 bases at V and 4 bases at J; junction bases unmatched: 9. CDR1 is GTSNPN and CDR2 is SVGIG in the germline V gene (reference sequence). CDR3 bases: TGTGCCTGGAGCCCGGGACAGTCTTCAGGAAACACCATATATTTT. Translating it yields CAWSPGQSSGNTIYF.

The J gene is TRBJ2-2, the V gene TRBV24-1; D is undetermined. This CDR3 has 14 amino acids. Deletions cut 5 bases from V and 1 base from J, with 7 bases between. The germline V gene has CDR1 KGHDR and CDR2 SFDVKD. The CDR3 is CATSARRNTGELFF. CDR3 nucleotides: TGTGCCACCAGTGCCAGGCGGAACACCGGGGAGCTGTTTTTT.

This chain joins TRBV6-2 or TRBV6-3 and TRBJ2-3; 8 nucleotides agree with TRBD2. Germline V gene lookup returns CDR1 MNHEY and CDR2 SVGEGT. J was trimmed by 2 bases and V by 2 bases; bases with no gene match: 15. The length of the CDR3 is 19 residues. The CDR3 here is CASSYPSSGRGGVTDTQYF. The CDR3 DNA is TGTGCCAGCAGTTACCCTTCGAGCGGGAGAGGGGGAGTCACAGATACGCAGTATTTT.

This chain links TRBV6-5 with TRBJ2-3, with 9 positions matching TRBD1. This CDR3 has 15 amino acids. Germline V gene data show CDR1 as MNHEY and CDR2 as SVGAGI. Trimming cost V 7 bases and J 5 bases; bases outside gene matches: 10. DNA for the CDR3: TGTGCCAGCAAGGGACAGGGCCTCCGGGGAGATACGCAGTATTTT. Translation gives CASKGQGLRGDTQYF.

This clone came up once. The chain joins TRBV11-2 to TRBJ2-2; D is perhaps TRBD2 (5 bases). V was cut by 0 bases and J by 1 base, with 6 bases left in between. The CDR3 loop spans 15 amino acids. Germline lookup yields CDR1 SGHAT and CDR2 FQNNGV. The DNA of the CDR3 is TGTGCCAGCAGCTTAGATCGGGGGAACACCGGGGAGCTGTTTTTT. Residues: CASSLDRGNTGELFF.

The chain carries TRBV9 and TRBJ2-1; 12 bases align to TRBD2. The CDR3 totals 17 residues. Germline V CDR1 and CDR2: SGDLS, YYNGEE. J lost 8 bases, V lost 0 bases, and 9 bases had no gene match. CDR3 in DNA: TGTGCCAGCAGCGTAGGCGGGGCTAGCGGGAGGGCCGATGAGCAGTTCTTC. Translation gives CASSVGGASGRADEQFF. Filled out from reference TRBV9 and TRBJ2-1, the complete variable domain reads DSGVTQTPKHLITATGQRVTLRCSPRSGDLSVYWYQQSLDQGLQFLIQYYNGEERAKGNILERFSAQQFPDLHSELNLSSLELGDSALYFCASSVGGASGRADEQFFGPGTRLTVL.

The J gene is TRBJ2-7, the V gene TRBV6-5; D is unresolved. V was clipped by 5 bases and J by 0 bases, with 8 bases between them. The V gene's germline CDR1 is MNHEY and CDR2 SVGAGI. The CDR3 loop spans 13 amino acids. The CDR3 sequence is CASSPLFSYEQYF. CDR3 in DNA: TGTGCCAGCAGTCCCCTATTCTCCTACGAGCAGTACTTC.

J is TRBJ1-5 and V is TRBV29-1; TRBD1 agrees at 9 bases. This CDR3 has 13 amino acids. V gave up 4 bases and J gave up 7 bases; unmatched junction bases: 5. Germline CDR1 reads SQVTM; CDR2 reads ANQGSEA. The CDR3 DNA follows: TGCAGCGTTGGGACAGGGGTGGGGCAGCCCCAGCATTTT. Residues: CSVGTGVGQPQHF.

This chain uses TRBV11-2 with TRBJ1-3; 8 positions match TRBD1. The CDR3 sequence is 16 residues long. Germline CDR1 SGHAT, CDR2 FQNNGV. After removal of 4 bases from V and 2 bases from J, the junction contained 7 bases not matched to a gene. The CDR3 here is CASSWTMDRAGNTIYF. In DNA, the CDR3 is TGTGCCAGCAGCTGGACCATGGACAGGGCTGGAAACACCATATATTTT.

The DNA of the CDR3 is TGCAGCGTCGGGACTAGCGGGGGGTACAATGAGCAGTTCTTC. It encodes CSVGTSGGYNEQFF. The gene calls are TRBV29-1 and TRBJ2-1; 15 nucleotides match TRBD2. This CDR3 is built from 14 residues. V trimming: 6 bases; J trimming: 4 bases; junction bases outside the gene matches: 1. Germline V gene lookup returns CDR1 SQVTM and CDR2 ANQGSEA.

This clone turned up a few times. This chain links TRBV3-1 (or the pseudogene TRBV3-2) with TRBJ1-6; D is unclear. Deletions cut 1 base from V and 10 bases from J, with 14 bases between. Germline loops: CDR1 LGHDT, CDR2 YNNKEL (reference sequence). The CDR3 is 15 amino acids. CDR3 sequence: CASSQGGRTGSPLHF. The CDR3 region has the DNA TGTGCCAGCAGCCAAGGCGGAAGGACGGGATCACCCCTCCACTTT.

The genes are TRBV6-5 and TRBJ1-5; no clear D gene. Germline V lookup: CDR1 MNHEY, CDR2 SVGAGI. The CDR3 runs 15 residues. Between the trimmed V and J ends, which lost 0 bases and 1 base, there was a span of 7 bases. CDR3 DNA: TGTGCCAGCAGTTACTCGTCGGAGAGCAATCAGCCCCAGCATTTT. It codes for CASSYSSESNQPQHF.

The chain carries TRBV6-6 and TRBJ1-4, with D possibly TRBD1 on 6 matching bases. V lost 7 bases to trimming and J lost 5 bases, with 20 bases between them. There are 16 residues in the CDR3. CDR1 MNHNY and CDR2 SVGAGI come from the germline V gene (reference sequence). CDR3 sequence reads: CASISGPGQGNEKLFF. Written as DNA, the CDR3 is TGTGCCAGCATCTCGGGCCCGGGACAAGGAAATGAAAAACTGTTTTTT.

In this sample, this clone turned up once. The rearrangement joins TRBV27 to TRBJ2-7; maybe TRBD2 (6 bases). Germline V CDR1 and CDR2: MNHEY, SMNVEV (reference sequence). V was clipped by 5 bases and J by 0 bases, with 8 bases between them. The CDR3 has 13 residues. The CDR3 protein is CASSPGLSYEQYF. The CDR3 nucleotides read TGTGCCAGCAGTCCGGGACTCTCCTACGAGCAGTACTTC.

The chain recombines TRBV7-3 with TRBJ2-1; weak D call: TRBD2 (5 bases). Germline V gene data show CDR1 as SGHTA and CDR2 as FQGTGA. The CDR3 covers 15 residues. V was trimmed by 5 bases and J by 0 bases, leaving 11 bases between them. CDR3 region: CASSRGGSSYNEQFF. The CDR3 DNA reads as TGTGCCAGCAGCCGCGGAGGTAGCTCCTACAATGAGCAGTTCTTC.

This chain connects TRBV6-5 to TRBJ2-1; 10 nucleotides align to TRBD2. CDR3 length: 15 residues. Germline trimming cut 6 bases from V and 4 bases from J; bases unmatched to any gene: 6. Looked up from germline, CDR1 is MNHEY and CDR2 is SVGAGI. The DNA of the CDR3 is TGTGCCAGCAGGAAAGCGGGAGGGCCGTACAATGAGCAGTTCTTC. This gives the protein CASRKAGGPYNEQFF.

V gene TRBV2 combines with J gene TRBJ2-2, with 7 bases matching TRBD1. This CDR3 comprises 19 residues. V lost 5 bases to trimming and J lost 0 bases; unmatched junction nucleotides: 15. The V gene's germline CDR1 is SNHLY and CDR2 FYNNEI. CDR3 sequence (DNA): TGTGCCAGCAGTCCGCAATTGAGGGGACAGCTCGCGAACACCGGGGAGCTGTTTTTT. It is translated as CASSPQLRGQLANTGELFF.

The CDR3 here is CATSTRQGDINEQFF. The CDR3 DNA follows: TGTGCCACCAGCACCCGACAGGGGGACATCAATGAGCAGTTCTTC. The J gene is TRBJ2-1, the V gene TRBV15, with 9 bases identical to TRBD1. The CDR3 totals 15 residues. Germline assignment: CDR1 LNHNV and CDR2 YYDKDF (reference sequence). J gave up 6 bases and V 4 bases, and 7 bases lay outside the gene matches.

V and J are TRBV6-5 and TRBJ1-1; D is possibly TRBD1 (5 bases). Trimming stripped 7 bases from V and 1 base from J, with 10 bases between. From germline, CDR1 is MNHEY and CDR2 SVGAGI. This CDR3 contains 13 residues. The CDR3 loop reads CASKQTGNTEAFF. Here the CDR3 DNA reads TGTGCCAGCAAGCAAACAGGGAACACTGAAGCTTTCTTT.